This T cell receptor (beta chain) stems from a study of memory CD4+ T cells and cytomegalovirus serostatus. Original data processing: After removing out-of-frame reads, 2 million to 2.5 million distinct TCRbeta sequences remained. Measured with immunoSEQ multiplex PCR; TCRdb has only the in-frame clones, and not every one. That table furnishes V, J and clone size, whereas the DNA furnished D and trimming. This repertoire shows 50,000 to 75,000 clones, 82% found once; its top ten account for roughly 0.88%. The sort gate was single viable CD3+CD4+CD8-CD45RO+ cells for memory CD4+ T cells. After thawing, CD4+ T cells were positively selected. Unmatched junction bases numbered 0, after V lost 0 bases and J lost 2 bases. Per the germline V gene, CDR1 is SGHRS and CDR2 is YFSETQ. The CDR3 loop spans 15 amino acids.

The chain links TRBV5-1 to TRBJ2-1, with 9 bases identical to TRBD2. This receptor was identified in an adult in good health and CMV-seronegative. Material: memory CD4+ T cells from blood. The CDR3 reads CASSLASGTYNEQFF. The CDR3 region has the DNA TGCGCCAGCAGCTTGGCTAGCGGGACCTACAATGAGCAGTTCTTC.